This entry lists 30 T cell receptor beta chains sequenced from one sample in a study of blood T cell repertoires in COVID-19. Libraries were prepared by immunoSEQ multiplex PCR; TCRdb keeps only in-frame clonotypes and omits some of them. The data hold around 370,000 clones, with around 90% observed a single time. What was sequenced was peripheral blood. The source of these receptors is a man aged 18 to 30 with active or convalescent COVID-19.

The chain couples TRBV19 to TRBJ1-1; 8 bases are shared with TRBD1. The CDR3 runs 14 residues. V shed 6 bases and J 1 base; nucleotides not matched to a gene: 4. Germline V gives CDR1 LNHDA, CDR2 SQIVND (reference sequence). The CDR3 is CASSRTGTNTEAFF. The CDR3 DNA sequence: TGTGCCAGTAGCCGGACAGGGACGAACACTGAAGCTTTCTTT.

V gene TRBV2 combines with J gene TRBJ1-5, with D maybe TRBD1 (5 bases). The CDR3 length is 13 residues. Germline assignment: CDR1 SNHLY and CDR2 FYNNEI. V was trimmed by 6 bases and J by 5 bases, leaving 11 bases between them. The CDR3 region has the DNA TGTGCCAGCAGACCTGACAGTTATCAGCCCCAGCATTTT. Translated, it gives CASRPDSYQPQHF.

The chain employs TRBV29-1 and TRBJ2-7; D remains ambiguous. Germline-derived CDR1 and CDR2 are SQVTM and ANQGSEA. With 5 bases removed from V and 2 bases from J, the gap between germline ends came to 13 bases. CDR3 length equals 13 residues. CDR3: CSVKADKTYEQYF. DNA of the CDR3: TGCAGCGTTAAAGCAGACAAGACCTACGAGCAGTACTTC.

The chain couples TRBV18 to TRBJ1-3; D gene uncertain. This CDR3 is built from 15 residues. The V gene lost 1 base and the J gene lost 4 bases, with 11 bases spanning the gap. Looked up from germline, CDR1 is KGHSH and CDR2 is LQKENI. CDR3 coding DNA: TGTGCCAGCTCACCACAGGAGGGAATCGGAAACACCATATATTTT. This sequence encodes CASSPQEGIGNTIYF.

This CDR3 is CASSQAVREPQHF. The CDR3 DNA sequence: TGTGCCAGCAGCCAAGCAGTGAGGGAGCCCCAGCATTTT. The chain combines TRBV4-2 with TRBJ1-5; no definite D call. CDR3 length equals 13 residues. The germline V gene has CDR1 LGHNA and CDR2 YNFKEQ. The V gene lost 1 base and the J gene lost 8 bases, with 9 bases spanning the gap.

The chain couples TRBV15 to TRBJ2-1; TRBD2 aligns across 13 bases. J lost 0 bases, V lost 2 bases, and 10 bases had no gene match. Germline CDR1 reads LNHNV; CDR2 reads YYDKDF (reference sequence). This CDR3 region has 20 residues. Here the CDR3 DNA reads TGTGCCACCAGCAGATCCCGACTAGCGGGGGGATCGAGCTCCTACAATGAGCAGTTCTTC. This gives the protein CATSRSRLAGGSSSYNEQFF.

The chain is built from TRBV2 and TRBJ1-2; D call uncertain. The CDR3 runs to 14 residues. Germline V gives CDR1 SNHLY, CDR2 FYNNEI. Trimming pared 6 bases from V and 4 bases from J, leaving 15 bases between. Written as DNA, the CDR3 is TGTGCCAGCAGGGTTCTCCCGTCCAGCTATGGCTACACCTTC. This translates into CASRVLPSSYGYTF. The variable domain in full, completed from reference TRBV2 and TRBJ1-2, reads EPEVTQTPSHQVTQMGQEVILRCVPISNHLYFYWYRQILGQKVEFLVSFYNNEISEKSEIFDDQFSVERPDGSNFTLKIRSTKLEDSAMYFCASRVLPSSYGYTFGSGTRLTVV.

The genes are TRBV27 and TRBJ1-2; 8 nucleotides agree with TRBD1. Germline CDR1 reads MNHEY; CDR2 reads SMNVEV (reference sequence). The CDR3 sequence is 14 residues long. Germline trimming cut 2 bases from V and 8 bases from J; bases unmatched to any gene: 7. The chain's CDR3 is CASSLGQGAGGYTF. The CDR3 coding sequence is TGTGCCAGCAGTTTAGGGCAGGGGGCAGGCGGCTACACCTTC.

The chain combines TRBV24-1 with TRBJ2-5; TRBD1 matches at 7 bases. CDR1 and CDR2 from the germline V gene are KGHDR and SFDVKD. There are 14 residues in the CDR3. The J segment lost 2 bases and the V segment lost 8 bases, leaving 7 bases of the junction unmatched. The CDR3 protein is CATKGADSQETQYF. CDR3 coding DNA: TGTGCCACCAAGGGGGCGGACAGTCAAGAGACCCAGTACTTC.

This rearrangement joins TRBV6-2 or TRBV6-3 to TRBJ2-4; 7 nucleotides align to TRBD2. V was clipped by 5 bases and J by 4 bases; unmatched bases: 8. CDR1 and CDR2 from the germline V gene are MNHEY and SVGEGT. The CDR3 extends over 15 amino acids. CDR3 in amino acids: CASSRTGTKKNIQYF. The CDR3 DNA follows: TGTGCCAGCAGTCGGACCGGGACTAAAAAAAACATTCAGTACTTC.

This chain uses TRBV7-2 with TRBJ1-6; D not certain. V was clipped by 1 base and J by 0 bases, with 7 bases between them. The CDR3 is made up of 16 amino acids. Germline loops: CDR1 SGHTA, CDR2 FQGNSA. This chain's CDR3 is CASSLDLVSYNSPLHF. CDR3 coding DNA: TGTGCCAGCAGCTTAGATTTAGTCTCCTATAATTCACCCCTCCACTTT.

CDR3 in amino acids: CASGLGGDTQYF. The CDR3 DNA sequence: TGTGCCAGCGGCCTAGGGGGAGATACGCAGTATTTT. This rearrangement joins TRBV27 to TRBJ2-3; the D gene is possibly TRBD1 (6 bases). V lost 8 bases and J lost 5, with 11 bases in between. This CDR3 spans 12 amino acids. From germline, CDR1 is MNHEY and CDR2 SMNVEV (reference sequence).

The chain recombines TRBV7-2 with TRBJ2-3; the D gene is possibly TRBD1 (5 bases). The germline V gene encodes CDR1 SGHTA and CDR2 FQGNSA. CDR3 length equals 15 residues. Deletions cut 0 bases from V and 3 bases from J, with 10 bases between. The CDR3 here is CASSLAGGATDTQYF. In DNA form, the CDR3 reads TGTGCCAGCAGCTTAGCAGGTGGGGCGACAGATACGCAGTATTTT. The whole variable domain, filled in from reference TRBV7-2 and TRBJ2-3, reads GAGVSQSPSNKVTEKGKDVELRCDPISGHTALYWYRQSLGQGLEFLIYFQGNSAPDKSGLPSDRFSAERTGGSVSTLTIQRTQQEDSAVYLCASSLAGGATDTQYFGPGTRLTVL.

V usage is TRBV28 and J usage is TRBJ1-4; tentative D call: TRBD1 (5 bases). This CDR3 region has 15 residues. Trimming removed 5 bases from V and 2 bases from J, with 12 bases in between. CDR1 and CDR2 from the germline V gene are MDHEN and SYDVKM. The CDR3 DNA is TGTGCCAGCAGTCCGACAGTTTCCACTAATGAAAAACTGTTTTTT. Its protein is CASSPTVSTNEKLFF.

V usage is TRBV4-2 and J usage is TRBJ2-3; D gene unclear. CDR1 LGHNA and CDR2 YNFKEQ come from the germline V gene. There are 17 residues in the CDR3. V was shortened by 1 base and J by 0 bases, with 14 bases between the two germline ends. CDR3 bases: TGTGCCAGCAGCCAAGGTCGCGGAGCCCCTAGCACAGATACGCAGTATTTT. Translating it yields CASSQGRGAPSTDTQYF.

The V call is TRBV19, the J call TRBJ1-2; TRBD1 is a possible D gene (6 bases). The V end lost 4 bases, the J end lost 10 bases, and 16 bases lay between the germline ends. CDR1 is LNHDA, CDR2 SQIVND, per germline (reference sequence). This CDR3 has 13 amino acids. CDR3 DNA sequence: TGTGCCAGTAGTAGGACAGCGGGAGGGAACTACACCTTC. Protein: CASSRTAGGNYTF.

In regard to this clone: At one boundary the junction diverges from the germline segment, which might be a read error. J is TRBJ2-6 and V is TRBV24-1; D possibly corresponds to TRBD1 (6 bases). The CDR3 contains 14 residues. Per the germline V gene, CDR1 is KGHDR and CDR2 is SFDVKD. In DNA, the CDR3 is TGTGCCACTGGTTCGACAGGTGGGGCCAACGTGCTGACTTTC. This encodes CATGSTGGANVLTF.

CDR3 in DNA: TGTGCCAGCAGCGGGACTAGCGGATACACAGATACGCAGTATTTT. This codes for CASSGTSGYTDTQYF. The V call is TRBV9, the J call TRBJ2-3, with 10 positions matching TRBD2. The germline V gene has CDR1 SGDLS and CDR2 YYNGEE. The CDR3 loop spans 15 amino acids. V was pared by 3 bases and J by 2 bases, with 3 bases of the junction left unmatched.

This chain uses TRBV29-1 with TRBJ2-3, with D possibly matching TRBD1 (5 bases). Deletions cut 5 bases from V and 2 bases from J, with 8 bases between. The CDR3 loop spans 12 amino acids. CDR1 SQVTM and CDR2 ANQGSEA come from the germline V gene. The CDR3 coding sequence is TGCAGCGTTAGCAGGGACACAGATACGCAGTATTTT. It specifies CSVSRDTDTQYF.

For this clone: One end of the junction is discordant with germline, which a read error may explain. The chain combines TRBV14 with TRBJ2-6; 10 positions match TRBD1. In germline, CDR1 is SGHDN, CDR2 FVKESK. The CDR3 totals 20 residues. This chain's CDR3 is CASSQLSRDRGFSGANVLTF. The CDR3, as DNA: TGTGCCAGCAGCCAGCTATCTCGGGACAGGGGATTCTCTGGGGCCAACGTGCTGACTTTC.

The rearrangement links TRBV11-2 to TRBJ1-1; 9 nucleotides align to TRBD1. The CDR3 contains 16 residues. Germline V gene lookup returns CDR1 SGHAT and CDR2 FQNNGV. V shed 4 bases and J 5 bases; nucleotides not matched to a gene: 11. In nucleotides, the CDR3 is TGTGCCAGCAGCTCCGGGACAGGGAGGGGGTGGACTGAAGCTTTCTTT. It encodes CASSSGTGRGWTEAFF. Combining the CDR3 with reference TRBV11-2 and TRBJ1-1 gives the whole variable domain EAGVAQSPRYKIIEKRQSVAFWCNPISGHATLYWYQQILGQGPKLLIQFQNNGVVDDSQLPKDRFSAERLKGVDSTLKIQPAKLEDSAVYLCASSSGTGRGWTEAFFGQGTRLTVV.

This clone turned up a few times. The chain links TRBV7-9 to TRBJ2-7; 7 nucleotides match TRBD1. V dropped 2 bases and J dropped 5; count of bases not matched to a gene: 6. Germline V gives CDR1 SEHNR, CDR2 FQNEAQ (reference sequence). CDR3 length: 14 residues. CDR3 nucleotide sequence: TGTGCCAGCAGCTTAAGACAGGGTGGGGACGAGCAGTACTTC. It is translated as CASSLRQGGDEQYF.

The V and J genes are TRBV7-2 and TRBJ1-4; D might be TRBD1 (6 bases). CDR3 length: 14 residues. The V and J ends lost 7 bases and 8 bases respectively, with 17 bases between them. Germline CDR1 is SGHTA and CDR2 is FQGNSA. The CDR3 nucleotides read TGTGCCAGCACCGACGGGGGGGCTCTGGAAAAACTGTTTTTT. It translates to CASTDGGALEKLFF.

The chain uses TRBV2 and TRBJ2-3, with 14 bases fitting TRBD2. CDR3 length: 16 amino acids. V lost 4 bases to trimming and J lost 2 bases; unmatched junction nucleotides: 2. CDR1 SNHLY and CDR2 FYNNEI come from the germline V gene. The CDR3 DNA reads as TGTGCCAGCAGTGTGACTAGCGGGAGGGTCACAGATACGCAGTATTTT. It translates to CASSVTSGRVTDTQYF.

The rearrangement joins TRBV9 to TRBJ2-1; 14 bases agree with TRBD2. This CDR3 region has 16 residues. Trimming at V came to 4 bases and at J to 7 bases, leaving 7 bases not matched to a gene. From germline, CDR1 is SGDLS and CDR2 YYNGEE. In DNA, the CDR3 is TGTGCCAGCAGCCCGCGGACTAGCGGGAGGTGGAATGAGCAGTTCTTC. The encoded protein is CASSPRTSGRWNEQFF. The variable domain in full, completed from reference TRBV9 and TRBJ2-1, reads DSGVTQTPKHLITATGQRVTLRCSPRSGDLSVYWYQQSLDQGLQFLIQYYNGEERAKGNILERFSAQQFPDLHSELNLSSLELGDSALYFCASSPRTSGRWNEQFFGPGTRLTVL.

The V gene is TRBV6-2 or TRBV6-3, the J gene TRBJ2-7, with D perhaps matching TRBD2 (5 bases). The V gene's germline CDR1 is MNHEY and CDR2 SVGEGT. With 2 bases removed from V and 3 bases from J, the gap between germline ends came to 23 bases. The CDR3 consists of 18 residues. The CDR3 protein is CASSYPLVGSAINYEQYF. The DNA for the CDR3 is TGTGCCAGCAGTTACCCCCTCGTTGGGAGCGCGATTAACTACGAGCAGTACTTC.

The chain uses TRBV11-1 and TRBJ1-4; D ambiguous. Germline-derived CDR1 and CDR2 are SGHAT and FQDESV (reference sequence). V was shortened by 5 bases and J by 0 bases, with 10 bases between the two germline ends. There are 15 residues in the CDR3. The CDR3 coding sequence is TGTGCCAGCAGCCGCGATCCGTCAACTAATGAAAAACTGTTTTTT. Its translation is CASSRDPSTNEKLFF.

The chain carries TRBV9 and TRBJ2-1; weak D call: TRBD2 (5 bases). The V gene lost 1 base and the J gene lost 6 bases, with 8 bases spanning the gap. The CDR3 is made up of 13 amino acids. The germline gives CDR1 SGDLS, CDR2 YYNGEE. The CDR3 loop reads CASSVQRTNEQFF. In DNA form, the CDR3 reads TGTGCCAGCAGCGTACAGCGGACCAATGAGCAGTTCTTC.

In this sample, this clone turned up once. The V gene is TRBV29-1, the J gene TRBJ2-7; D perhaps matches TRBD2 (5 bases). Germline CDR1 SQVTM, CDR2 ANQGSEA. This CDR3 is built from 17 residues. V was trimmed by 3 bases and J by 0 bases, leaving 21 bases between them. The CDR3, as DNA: TGCAGCGTTGACCAAGGGATTCTGGGAGAAGCCTCCTACGAGCAGTACTTC. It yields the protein CSVDQGILGEASYEQYF.

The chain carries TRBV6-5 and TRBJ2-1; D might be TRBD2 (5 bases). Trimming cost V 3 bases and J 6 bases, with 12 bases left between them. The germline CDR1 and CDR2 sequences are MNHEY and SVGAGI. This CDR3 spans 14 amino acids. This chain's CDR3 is CASSYGPRVNEQFF. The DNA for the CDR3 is TGTGCCAGCAGTTATGGTCCGCGGGTCAATGAGCAGTTCTTC.